The 21 T cell receptor beta chains in this list originate from one sample, sequenced in a study of spatial heterogeneity in lung cancer. In TCRdb, the 5' RACE reads were re-called with MiXCR into one record per CDR3 protein. The profile shows a few thousand distinct CDR3 sequences, under 3.5% of them singletons. This sample's time point: sample taken at primary tumor resection. The sequenced sample was lung tissue, obtained at surgery. These receptor sequences come from a human donor with early-stage non-small cell lung cancer.

This clonotype is medium-sized by share. This beta chain lies outside the target of a library built for alpha chains; its clone size means little. The chain couples TRBV27 to TRBJ1-2; weak D call: TRBD1 (6 bases). CDR3 length: 12 residues. V lost 9 bases and J lost 3, with 11 bases in between. The germline V gene has CDR1 MNHEY and CDR2 SMNVEV (reference sequence). The CDR3 DNA is TGTGCCAGTAAGGACAGAGACTATGGCTACACCTTC. Translating gives CASKDRDYGYTF.

This clonotype is categorized as medium-sized. This beta chain is a stray sequence in a library constructed for alpha chains; its clone size is not meaningful. The CDR3 region has the DNA TGTGCCAGCAGCTCCCACAGGGGCACTGAAGCTTTCTTT. Encoded protein: CASSSHRGTEAFF. The chain combines TRBV11-2 with TRBJ1-1; 7 bases match TRBD1. J gave up 4 bases and V 4 bases, and 3 bases lay outside the gene matches. The CDR3 runs 13 residues. CDR1 and CDR2 from the germline V gene are SGHAT and FQNNGV.

This clonotype was recorded at least ten times. A library prepared for alpha chains yielded this beta chain as an off-target read; its size is of little meaning. The genes are TRBV11-2 and TRBJ1-4, with D hard to call. The V and J ends lost 0 bases and 8 bases respectively, with 10 bases between them. Germline-derived CDR1 and CDR2 are SGHAT and FQNNGV. The CDR3 spans 14 residues. CDR3 sequence: CASSLDYNSEKLFF. In nucleotides, the CDR3 is TGTGCCAGCAGCTTAGACTACAATTCGGAAAAACTGTTTTTT. The full variable domain, completed using reference TRBV11-2 and TRBJ1-4, is EAGVAQSPRYKIIEKRQSVAFWCNPISGHATLYWYQQILGQGPKLLIQFQNNGVVDDSQLPKDRFSAERLKGVDSTLKIQPAKLEDSAVYLCASSLDYNSEKLFFGSGTQLSVL.

This clonotype ranks as medium-sized (0.01 to 0.1%). This beta chain represents an off-target read in a library built for alpha chains; its size is of limited meaning. The chain uses TRBV12-3 or TRBV12-4 and TRBJ1-1; 7 positions agree with TRBD1. Trimming at V came to 5 bases and at J to 10 bases, leaving 7 bases not matched to a gene. The CDR3 runs 12 residues. The CDR3 loop reads CASSLTTGIAFF. For the CDR3, the DNA is TGTGCCAGCAGTCTAACGACAGGGATAGCTTTCTTT.

Relative to its sample, this clonotype is medium-sized. The library was built for alpha chains, so this beta chain is an off-target read and its size means little. This sequence joins TRBV9 and TRBJ2-1; no firm D call. Deletions cut 1 base from V and 4 bases from J, with 15 bases between. Germline V CDR1 and CDR2: SGDLS, YYNGEE. CDR3 length: 16 amino acids. The chain's CDR3 is CASSVPGSASYNEQFF. As DNA, the CDR3 is TGTGCCAGCAGCGTACCAGGCAGTGCCTCTTACAATGAGCAGTTCTTC.

Ten or more counts support this clonotype. A library prepared for alpha chains yielded this beta chain as an off-target read; its size is of little meaning. This sequence joins TRBV19 and TRBJ2-2, with D hard to call. CDR3 length equals 15 residues. The germline gives CDR1 LNHDA, CDR2 SQIVND (reference sequence). Deletions cut 3 bases from V and 3 bases from J, with 11 bases between. The CDR3 DNA is TGTGCCAGTAGTATTGTAGCAAAGGACACCGGGGAGCTGTTTTTT. It is translated as CASSIVAKDTGELFF.

By its share, this clonotype is medium-sized. Because the library targeted alpha chains, this beta chain is an off-target read whose size means little. V usage is TRBV20-1 and J usage is TRBJ2-1; 8 positions agree with TRBD2. V was clipped by 5 bases and J by 7 bases; unmatched bases: 10. Germline V gene data show CDR1 as DFQATT and CDR2 as SNEGSKA (reference sequence). The CDR3 is made up of 14 amino acids. Written as DNA, the CDR3 is TGCAGTGCTCTCCGGGACACGGGAGGGAATGAGCAGTTCTTC. Translation: CSALRDTGGNEQFF.

Details on this clonotype: This beta chain represents an off-target read in a library built for alpha chains; its size is of limited meaning. The chain is built from TRBV6-2 or TRBV6-3 and TRBJ1-2; D remains unclear. The V end lost 8 bases, the J end lost 2 bases, and 12 bases lay between the germline ends. The CDR3 extends over 13 amino acids. The V gene's germline CDR1 is MNHEY and CDR2 SVGEGT. CDR3 residues: CASQAVGNYGYTF. In nucleotides, the CDR3 is TGTGCCAGCCAGGCTGTTGGGAACTATGGCTACACCTTC.

This clonotype was seen at least ten times. For a library built for alpha chains, this beta chain is a stray read; little rests on its size. The chain uses TRBV12-3 or TRBV12-4 and TRBJ2-2, with D tentatively TRBD1 (5 bases). V lost 5 bases and J 4 bases, leaving 11 bases between the germline ends. The CDR3 is 14 residues long. This chain's CDR3 is CASSQGVFTGELFF. CDR3 in DNA: TGTGCCAGCAGTCAAGGGGTTTTCACCGGGGAGCTGTTTTTT.

This clonotype is categorized as large. Found in a library prepared for alpha chains, this beta chain is an off-target read, and its abundance has little meaning. J is TRBJ2-7 and V is TRBV12-3 or TRBV12-4, with D uncertain. V was trimmed by 1 base and J by 5 bases, leaving 6 bases between them. The CDR3 extends over 12 amino acids. This CDR3 is CASSLGGNEQYF. The CDR3 DNA reads as TGTGCCAGCAGTTTAGGAGGAAACGAGCAGTACTTC.

By share of the sample, this clonotype is medium-sized. This beta chain came through as a stray read in a library set up for alpha chains, and its size says little. The rearrangement uses TRBV12-3 or TRBV12-4 and TRBJ2-7, with TRBD2 matching 7 bases. The V gene end was trimmed by 3 bases and the J gene end by 4 bases; junction bases not matched to a gene: 9. The CDR3 sequence is 15 residues long. As DNA, the CDR3 is TGTGCCAGCAGTTTGGGAGGGGCCGGCCTTTACGAGCAGTACTTC. This gives the protein CASSLGGAGLYEQYF.

Points on this clonotype: Since it is a stray read in a library aimed at alpha chains, this beta chain has a size that is not meaningful. The J gene is TRBJ2-3, the V gene TRBV29-1; D is undetermined. CDR3 size: 11 residues. V lost 5 bases and J 11 bases, leaving 14 bases between the germline ends. The germline V gene has CDR1 SQVTM and CDR2 ANQGSEA. The CDR3 DNA is TGCAGCGTTTTCCCCGGGTTAGGGCAGTATTTT. It encodes CSVFPGLGQYF.

By share of the sample, this clonotype is medium-sized. Because this beta chain is a stray read in a library intended to capture alpha chains, its abundance should not be given much weight. The chain couples TRBV5-1 to TRBJ2-3; no firm D call. Germline assignment: CDR1 SGHRS and CDR2 YFSETQ. The V end was cut by 0 bases, the J end by 4 bases, with 6 bases between. The CDR3 runs to 13 residues. The CDR3 coding sequence is TGCGCCAGCAGCTTGGGGCCCGCAGATACGCAGTATTTT. This sequence encodes CASSLGPADTQYF.

By its share, this clonotype is medium-sized. This beta chain is an unintended read in a library built for alpha chains; its size means little. This sequence joins TRBV12-3 or TRBV12-4 and TRBJ1-1; maybe TRBD1 (6 bases). The CDR3 is 14 residues long. Trimming took 2 bases from V and 6 from J, leaving 13 bases between them. CDR3 protein: CASSLRGGRPEAFF. The CDR3, as DNA: TGTGCCAGCAGTTTAAGGGGGGGAAGGCCTGAAGCTTTCTTT.

By proportion, this clonotype is large. This beta chain slipped into a library made for alpha chains as a stray read, so its size is not meaningful. This chain joins TRBV10-2 and TRBJ2-3; 10 nucleotides align to TRBD2. The germline gives CDR1 WSHSY, CDR2 SAAADI. CDR3 length equals 15 residues. The V and J ends lost 6 bases and 6 bases, in that order; junction bases with no gene match: 9. CDR3 in DNA: TGCGCCAGCAGCGAATCCGGACTAGCGGAGGATACGCAGTATTTT. Translating gives CASSESGLAEDTQYF.

The table lists this clonotype with many counts. Within a library made for alpha chains, this beta chain is off target, and its count is uninformative. The chain uses TRBV2 and TRBJ2-7; D is possibly TRBD2 (5 bases). The V end lost 6 bases, the J end lost 1 base, and 19 bases lay between the germline ends. Germline V lookup: CDR1 SNHLY, CDR2 FYNNEI. The CDR3 totals 16 residues. CDR3 amino acids: CASSPRDRTISYEQYF. CDR3 DNA: TGTGCCAGCAGCCCCCGGGATCGTACGATATCCTACGAGCAGTACTTC.

Comments on this clonotype: The library was designed around alpha chains, so this beta chain is a stray read whose abundance carries little weight. This sequence joins TRBV3-1 and TRBJ1-2; no definite D call. In germline, CDR1 is LGHDT, CDR2 YNNKEL (reference sequence). The CDR3 runs to 16 residues. V was shortened by 1 base and J by 8 bases, with 20 bases between the two germline ends. The CDR3 here is CASSQVRAFMLDGYTF. CDR3 DNA: TGTGCCAGCAGCCAAGTTCGCGCCTTCATGCTAGACGGCTACACCTTC.

In its sample, this clonotype is medium-sized. Being off target in a library aimed at alpha chains, this beta chain has a size of little meaning. V gene TRBV12-3 or TRBV12-4 combines with J gene TRBJ2-3; D is tentatively TRBD1 or TRBD2 (5 bases each). V was shortened by 5 bases and J by 4 bases, with 19 bases between the two germline ends. The CDR3 contains 16 residues. The CDR3 is CASSLGFGTLADTQYF. CDR3 nucleotides: TGTGCCAGCAGTCTCGGTTTCGGGACGTTGGCAGATACGCAGTATTTT.

This clonotype was observed many times. Because this beta chain is a stray read in a library intended to capture alpha chains, its abundance should not be given much weight. The chain couples TRBV7-2 to TRBJ2-1; perhaps TRBD2 as D (6 bases). This CDR3 region has 14 residues. Germline-derived CDR1 and CDR2 are SGHTA and FQGNSA. Trimming shortened V by 2 bases and J by 5 bases, and 10 bases separated the two germline ends. CDR3 residues: CASSLSAGNNEQFF. The CDR3 DNA reads TGTGCCAGCAGCTTATCGGCGGGGAACAATGAGCAGTTCTTC.

By share, this clonotype counts as medium-sized. This beta chain is a stray sequence in a library constructed for alpha chains; its clone size is not meaningful. The genes are TRBV30 and TRBJ2-4; unclear D gene. The CDR3 has 11 residues. The V and J ends lost 4 bases and 16 bases respectively, with 17 bases between them. The germline gives CDR1 GTSNPN, CDR2 SVGIG (reference sequence). The CDR3 DNA sequence: TGTGCCTGGACGAACGGGTTTTTGAGATACTTC. This translates into CAWTNGFLRYF.

This clonotype ranks as medium-sized. As an off-target read in a library built for alpha chains, this beta chain has a frequency of little significance. V is TRBV28 and J is TRBJ1-6, with 11 bases matching TRBD1. Germline CDR1 is MDHEN and CDR2 is SYDVKM. This CDR3 contains 15 residues. V shed 5 bases, J shed 10 bases, and the junction held 7 bases outside the gene matches. The CDR3 nucleotides are TGTGCCAGCAGTCCCCCAGGGACAGGGGGATCACCCCTCCACTTT. Its translation: CASSPPGTGGSPLHF.